This TCR beta chain was profiled in a study of CD8 T cells in Susac syndrome. From blood CD8+ and CD4+ T cells, TCR beta sequences were generated. TEMRA cells were enriched by FACS, and CD4+ and CD8+ T cells were negatively isolated. RNA, at about 0.5 to 1 ug, was reverse transcribed with random hexamers. With immunoSEQ multiplex PCR, TCR beta CDR3 was amplified across 54 Vbeta and 13 Jbeta. A single record per CDR3 protein comes from TCRdb applying MiXCR to the immunoSEQ multiplex PCR reads. The table has about 120,000 distinct CDR3 sequences, 95% to 96% seen once; the top ten hold 0.12% to 0.15%. Unmatched junction bases numbered 12, after V lost 5 bases and J lost 6 bases. The CDR3 is made up of 14 amino acids. The V gene's germline CDR1 is SQVTM and CDR2 ANQGSEA.

The chain is built from TRBV29-1 and TRBJ2-7, with 8 bases lining up with TRBD2. This TCR was recovered from a human donor with Susac syndrome. The source material was CD4+ T cells from PBMCs. For the CDR3, the DNA is TGCAGCGTTCGATTGAGGTTAGCGGGAACCGAGCAGTACTTC. This translates into CSVRLRLAGTEQYF.